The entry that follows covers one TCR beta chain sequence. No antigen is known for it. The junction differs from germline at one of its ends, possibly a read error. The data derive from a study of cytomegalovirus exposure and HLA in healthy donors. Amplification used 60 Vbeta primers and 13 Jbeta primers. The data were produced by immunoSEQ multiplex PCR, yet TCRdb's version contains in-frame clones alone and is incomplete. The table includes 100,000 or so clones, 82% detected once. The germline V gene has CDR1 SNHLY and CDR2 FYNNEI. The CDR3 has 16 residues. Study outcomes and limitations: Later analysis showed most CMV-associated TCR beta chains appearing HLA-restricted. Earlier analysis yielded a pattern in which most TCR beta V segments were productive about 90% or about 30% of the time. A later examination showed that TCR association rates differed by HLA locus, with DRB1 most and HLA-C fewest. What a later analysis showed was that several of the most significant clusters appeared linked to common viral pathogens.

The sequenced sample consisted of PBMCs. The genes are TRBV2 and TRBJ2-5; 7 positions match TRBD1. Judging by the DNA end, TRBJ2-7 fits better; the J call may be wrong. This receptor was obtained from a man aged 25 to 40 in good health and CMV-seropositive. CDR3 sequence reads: CASGDPGQVSSYEQYF. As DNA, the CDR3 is TGTGCCAGCGGTGATCCAGGACAGGTTAGCTCCTACGAGCAGTACTTC.